This TCR beta chain stems from a study of breast tumors, draining lymph nodes, adjacent tissues. General study findings and limits: Tumor TCR diversity was below lymph nodes but above nontumor tissue. Tumor and nontumor repertoires were significantly more similar in luminal-like than in basal-like breast cancer.

The lymph nodes were axillary draining lymph nodes from breast cancer patients. The CDR3 consists of 15 residues. Germline V CDR1 and CDR2: SNHLY, FYNNEI. The V end was cut by 1 base, the J end by 4 bases, with 8 bases between. This clonotype was seen many times. Its target is unknown. TCRdb called the multiplex PCR reads again in MiXCR, with one record for every CDR3 protein. Altogether approximately 230,000 distinct CDR3 sequences are present, less than 35% being singletons, with the ten largest covering approximately 4%. The sample taken for sequencing was axillary lymph node tissue. The V and J genes are TRBV2 and TRBJ1-6; D is ambiguous. The receptor's source is a female donor with breast cancer. Some clones in this sample may be carry-over from other donors' samples. The CDR3 region has the DNA TGTGCCAGCAGTGAAGTCCGGCCTTATAATTCACCCCTCCACTTT. Translation gives CASSEVRPYNSPLHF.